This is a list of T cell receptor beta chains from one sample in a study of identical twins. In TCRdb, the 5' RACE reads were re-called with MiXCR into one record per CDR3 protein. Of approximately 300,000 distinct CDR3 sequences listed, 7.5% to 9.5% are singletons. This sample also belongs to another study, concerning yellow fever vaccine responses in identical twins.

The sequenced material came from CD8+ T cells sorted from blood. The receptor set was obtained from a woman aged 18-29 years in good health. CDR3s leave out the opening cysteine and the closing phenylalanine or tryptophan. Each record gives: CDR3 protein, V gene, J gene, CDR3 length.

SARAGRDYEQY	TRBV20-1	TRBJ2-7	11
ASSAPQQGNYGYT	TRBV27	TRBJ1-2	13
ASSQETPGQVVYEQY	TRBV4-1	TRBJ2-7	15
ASSPPPSLASGELF	TRBV18	TRBJ2-2	14
ASSATGRDNEQF	TRBV28	TRBJ2-1	12
SASPTVGQVYEQY	TRBV20-1	TRBJ2-7	13
SAELAASYNEQF	TRBV20-1	TRBJ2-1	12
ASSPGQGEDQETQY	TRBV7-9	TRBJ2-5	14
ASSAVGPQETQY	TRBV12-3/TRBV12-4	TRBJ2-5	12
ASSVPTGELF	TRBV9	TRBJ2-2	10
ASSTNRGTGELF	TRBV7-3	TRBJ2-2	12
ASSLGWGGDTEAF	TRBV5-1	TRBJ1-1	13
SARAAGFTYEQY	TRBV20-1	TRBJ2-7	12
ASSLARRSGTEAF	TRBV7-8	TRBJ1-1	13
ASSLAPGTYNEQF	TRBV9	TRBJ2-1	13
ASSDRGDIGGYT	TRBV6-1	TRBJ1-2	12
ASRGSSNQPQH	TRBV4-2	TRBJ1-5	11
SVLGTYGYT	TRBV29-1	TRBJ1-2	9
ASSPTGVSNTGELF	TRBV5-6	TRBJ2-2	14
ASSLARLARTYEQY	TRBV5-6	TRBJ2-7	14
TSSRGASGRNYEQY	TRBV7-2	TRBJ2-7	14
ASSGPQSEAF	TRBV7-9	TRBJ1-1	10
SAWTSGTGELF	TRBV20-1	TRBJ2-2	11
SVEGTSGGTTDTQY	TRBV29-1	TRBJ2-3	14